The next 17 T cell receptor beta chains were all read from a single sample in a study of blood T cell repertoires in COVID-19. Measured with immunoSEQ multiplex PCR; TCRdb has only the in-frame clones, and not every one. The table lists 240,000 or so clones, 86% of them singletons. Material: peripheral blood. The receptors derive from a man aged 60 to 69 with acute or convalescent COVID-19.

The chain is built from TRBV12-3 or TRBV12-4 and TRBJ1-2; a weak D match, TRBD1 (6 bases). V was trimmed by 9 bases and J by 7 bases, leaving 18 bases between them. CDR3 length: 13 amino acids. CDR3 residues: CASQRATGFGYTF. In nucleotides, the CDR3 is TGTGCCAGTCAGAGAGCTACAGGGTTTGGCTACACCTTC.

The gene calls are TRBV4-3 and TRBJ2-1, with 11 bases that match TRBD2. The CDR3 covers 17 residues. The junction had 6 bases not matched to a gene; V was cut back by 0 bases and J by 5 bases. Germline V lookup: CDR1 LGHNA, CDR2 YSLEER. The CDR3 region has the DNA TGCGCCAGCAGCCAAGATTGGCTAGCGGGAGGCGACAATGAGCAGTTCTTC. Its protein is CASSQDWLAGGDNEQFF.

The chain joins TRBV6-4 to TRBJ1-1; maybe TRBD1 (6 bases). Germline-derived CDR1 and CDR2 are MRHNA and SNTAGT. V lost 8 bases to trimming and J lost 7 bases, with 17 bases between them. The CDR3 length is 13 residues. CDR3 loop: CASSLDSRGEAFF. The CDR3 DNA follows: TGTGCCAGCTCTCTGGACTCCAGGGGTGAAGCTTTCTTT.

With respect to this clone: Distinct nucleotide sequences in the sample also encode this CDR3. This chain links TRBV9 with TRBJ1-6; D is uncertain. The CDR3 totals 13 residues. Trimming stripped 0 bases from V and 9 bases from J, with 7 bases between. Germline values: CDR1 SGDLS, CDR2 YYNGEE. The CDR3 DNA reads TGTGCCAGCAGCGTAGATAGTGGTTCACCCCTCCACTTT. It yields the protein CASSVDSGSPLHF.

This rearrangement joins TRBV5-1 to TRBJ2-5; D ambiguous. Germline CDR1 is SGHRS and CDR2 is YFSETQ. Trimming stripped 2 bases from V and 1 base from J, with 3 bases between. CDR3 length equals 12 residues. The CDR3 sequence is CASSFLQETQYF. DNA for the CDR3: TGCGCCAGCAGCTTCCTCCAAGAGACCCAGTACTTC.

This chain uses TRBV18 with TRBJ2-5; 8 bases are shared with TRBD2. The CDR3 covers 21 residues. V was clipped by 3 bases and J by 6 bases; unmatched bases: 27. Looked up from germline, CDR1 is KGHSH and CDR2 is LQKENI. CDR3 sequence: CASSPGTLLFSGGPRDKTQYF. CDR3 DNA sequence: TGTGCCAGCTCACCGGGGACCTTACTATTCTCGGGAGGGCCCAGAGATAAGACCCAGTACTTC.

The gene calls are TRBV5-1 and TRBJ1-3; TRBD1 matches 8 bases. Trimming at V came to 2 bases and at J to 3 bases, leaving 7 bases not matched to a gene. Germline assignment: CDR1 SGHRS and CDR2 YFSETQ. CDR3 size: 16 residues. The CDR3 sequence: CASSFGDRRGGNTIYF. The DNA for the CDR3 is TGCGCCAGCAGCTTTGGGGACAGGAGAGGTGGAAACACCATATATTTT.

The CDR3 loop reads CSASPSVSGNTIYF. The CDR3 region has the DNA TGCAGTGCCAGTCCGAGCGTCTCTGGAAACACCATATATTTT. The chain couples TRBV20-1 to TRBJ1-3; D is ambiguous. Germline V gene lookup returns CDR1 DFQATT and CDR2 SNEGSKA (reference sequence). The V end lost 6 bases, the J end lost 0 bases, and 12 bases lay between the germline ends. The CDR3 sequence is 14 residues long.

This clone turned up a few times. The CDR3 region is CASSYLERGGQPQHF. The CDR3 nucleotides read TGTGCCAGCAGTTACTTAGAGAGGGGAGGTCAGCCCCAGCATTTT. The V call is TRBV6-6, the J call TRBJ1-5; tentative D call: TRBD1 (5 bases). The CDR3 spans 15 residues. V lost 1 base, J lost 6 bases, and 13 bases lay in between. CDR1 and CDR2 (germline): MNHNY, SVGAGI (reference sequence).

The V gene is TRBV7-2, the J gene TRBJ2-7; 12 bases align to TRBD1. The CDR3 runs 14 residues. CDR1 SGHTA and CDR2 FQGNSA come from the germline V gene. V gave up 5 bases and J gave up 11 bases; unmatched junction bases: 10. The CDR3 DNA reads TGTGCCAGCAGCCCTCGGGACAGGGGGCCCTCGGAGTACTTC. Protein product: CASSPRDRGPSEYF.

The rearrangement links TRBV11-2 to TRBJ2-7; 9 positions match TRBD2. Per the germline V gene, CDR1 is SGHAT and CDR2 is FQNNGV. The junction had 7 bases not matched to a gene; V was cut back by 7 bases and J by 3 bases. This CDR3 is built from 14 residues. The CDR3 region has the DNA TGTGCCAGCACCGGGTTTAGCGGGAGCTACGAGCAGTACTTC. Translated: CASTGFSGSYEQYF.

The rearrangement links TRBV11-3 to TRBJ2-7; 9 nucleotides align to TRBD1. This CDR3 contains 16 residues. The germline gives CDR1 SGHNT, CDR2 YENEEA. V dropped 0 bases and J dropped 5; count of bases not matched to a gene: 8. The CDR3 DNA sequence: TGTGCCAGCAGCTTAGAGGTGGTGGGACAGGGCCACGAGCAGTACTTC. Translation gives CASSLEVVGQGHEQYF.

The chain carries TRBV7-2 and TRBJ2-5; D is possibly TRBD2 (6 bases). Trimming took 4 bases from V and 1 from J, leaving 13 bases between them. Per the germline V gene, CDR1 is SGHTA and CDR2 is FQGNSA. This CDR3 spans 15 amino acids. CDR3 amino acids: CASSYSRGTQETQYF. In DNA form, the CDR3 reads TGTGCCAGCAGCTATTCCCGGGGGACCCAAGAGACCCAGTACTTC. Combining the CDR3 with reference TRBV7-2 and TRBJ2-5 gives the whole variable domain GAGVSQSPSNKVTEKGKDVELRCDPISGHTALYWYRQSLGQGLEFLIYFQGNSAPDKSGLPSDRFSAERTGGSVSTLTIQRTQQEDSAVYLCASSYSRGTQETQYFGPGTRLLVL.

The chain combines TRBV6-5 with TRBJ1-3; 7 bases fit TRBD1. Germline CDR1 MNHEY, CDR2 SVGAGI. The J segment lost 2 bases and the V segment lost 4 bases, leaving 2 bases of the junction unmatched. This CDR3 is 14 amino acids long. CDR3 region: CASSLTGTGNTIYF. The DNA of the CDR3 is TGTGCCAGCAGTTTGACAGGGACTGGAAACACCATATATTTT.

CDR3 bases: TGTGCCAGCACAGTCCTAGTCAATCAGCCCCAGCATTTT. Translation: CASTVLVNQPQHF. The genes are TRBV28 and TRBJ1-5; D remains unclear. The CDR3 covers 13 residues. V dropped 7 bases and J dropped 3 bases, with 10 bases sitting between them. The germline V gene has CDR1 MDHEN and CDR2 SYDVKM.

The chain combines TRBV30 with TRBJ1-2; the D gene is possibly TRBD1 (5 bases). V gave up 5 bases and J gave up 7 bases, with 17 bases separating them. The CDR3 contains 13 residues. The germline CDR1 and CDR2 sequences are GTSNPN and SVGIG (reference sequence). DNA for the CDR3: TGTGCCTGGGTCATCGGGGGAGAAGGTGGCTACACCTTC. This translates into CAWVIGGEGGYTF.

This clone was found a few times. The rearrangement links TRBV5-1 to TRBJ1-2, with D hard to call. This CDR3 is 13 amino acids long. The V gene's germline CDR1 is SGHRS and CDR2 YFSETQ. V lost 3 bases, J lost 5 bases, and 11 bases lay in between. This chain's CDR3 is CASSSGISYGYTF. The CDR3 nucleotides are TGCGCCAGCAGCTCCGGGATATCTTATGGCTACACCTTC. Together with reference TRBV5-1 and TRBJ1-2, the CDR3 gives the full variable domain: KAGVTQTPRYLIKTRGQQVTLSCSPISGHRSVSWYQQTPGQGLQFLFEYFSETQRNKGNFPGRFSGRQFSNSRSEMNVSTLELGDSALYLCASSSGISYGYTFGSGTRLTVV.